This T cell receptor beta chain stems from a study of blood T cell repertoires in COVID-19. Study details: T cells, B-cell-depleted T cells, or PBMCs provided the cDNA or gDNA that served as material.

Using immunoSEQ multiplex PCR, the repertoire was profiled, and TCRdb retains in-frame clones only, with some absent. The sample includes roughly 330,000 clones, about 87% of them seen just once. The germline gives CDR1 MDHEN, CDR2 SYDVKM. This CDR3 contains 15 residues. Trimming stripped 3 bases from V and 1 base from J, with 12 bases between. The sequence derives from a young woman who had recovered from COVID-19. Sequencing was done on a sample of PBMCs or T cells enriched from blood (not recorded which). V and J are TRBV28 and TRBJ1-1; unclear D gene. Written as DNA, the CDR3 is TGTGCCAGCAGTTTCCCCCAGGCTCGGAACACTGAAGCTTTCTTT. This sequence encodes CASSFPQARNTEAFF.